This T cell receptor (beta chain) was profiled in a study of T cell repertoires in ileal Crohn's disease. Study-level information: At surgery, about 34% of patients smoked, with median disease duration around 8 years.

The ends lost 3 bases at V and 3 bases at J; junction bases unmatched: 6. This CDR3 region has 15 residues. Looked up from germline, CDR1 is SGHAT and CDR2 is FQDESV (reference sequence). Time point given: neoterminal ileum biopsy at postoperative endoscopy, about 6 months after surgery. TCRdb's copy holds only in-frame clones and misses some; the assay was immunoSEQ multiplex PCR. This table has 10,000 to 15,000 clones, roughly 80% appearing once. Material for sequencing was ileal tissue. The rearrangement joins TRBV11-1 to TRBJ2-7; TRBD2 matches 9 bases. The source of this sequence is an adult with Crohn's disease. The CDR3 loop reads CASSLASGVFYEQYF. The CDR3 region has the DNA TGTGCCAGCAGCTTGGCTAGCGGGGTCTTCTACGAGCAGTACTTC.